Listed below are T cell receptor beta chains from one sample, sequenced in a study of blood T cells in healthy people across ages. Each CDR3 protein gets one entry after TCRdb re-called the 5' RACE reads with MiXCR. The table shows approximately 800,000 distinct CDR3 sequences, with 55% to 70% occurring only once. Sequenced material: blood. Receptors originate from a man aged 25-45 years in good health. The CDR3 runs from the conserved cysteine through the conserved F or W. Each record gives: clone size, V gene, J gene, D gene, CDR3 protein, CDR3 DNA. D genes are given only for firm matches. Clone size is shown for a subset of rows, as once, few, many or a class of expanded clone.

.	TRBV3-1	TRBJ2-5	.	CASSQESWNSETQYF	TGTGCCAGCAGCCAAGAGTCCTGGAATTCGGAGACCCAGTACTTC
few	TRBV28	TRBJ2-1	.	CASSLPFQGLAYNEQFF	TGTGCCAGCAGTTTACCCTTTCAGGGTCTAGCCTACAATGAGCAGTTCTTC
.	TRBV20-1	TRBJ2-1	TRBD2	CSARSSGRGRVYNEQFF	TGCAGTGCTAGAAGTAGCGGGAGAGGAAGGGTGTACAATGAGCAGTTCTTC
.	TRBV5-1	TRBJ2-7	TRBD1	CASSLTTMGQFYEQYF	TGCGCCAGCAGCTTGACCACGATGGGACAGTTCTATGAGCAGTACTTC
.	TRBV6-5	TRBJ1-2	TRBD1	CASSQRDRFYTF	TGTGCCAGCAGCCAGCGGGACAGATTCTACACCTTC
few	TRBV29-1	TRBJ2-3	.	CSVVGWGQPPDTQYF	TGCAGCGTTGTCGGATGGGGACAACCCCCAGATACGCAGTATTTT
.	TRBV5-6	TRBJ2-5	.	CASSDNRETQYF	TGTGCCAGCAGCGACAATAGGGAGACCCAGTACTTC
.	TRBV7-2	TRBJ2-7	.	CASSVATASYEQYF	TGTGCCAGCAGCGTAGCGACGGCTAGCTACGAGCAGTACTTC
.	TRBV20-1	TRBJ2-3	TRBD1	CSASPYTGATTDTQYF	TGCAGTGCTAGCCCGTATACAGGGGCGACCACAGATACGCAGTATTTT
.	TRBV6-6	TRBJ1-5	.	CASSYPGRGWQPQHF	TGTGCCAGCAGTTACCCAGGCAGGGGTTGGCAGCCCCAGCATTTT
few	TRBV4-3	TRBJ2-7	.	CASSPPKRGWYF	TGCGCCAGCAGCCCTCCTAAACGGGGGTGGTACTTC
once	TRBV20-1	TRBJ2-7	TRBD1	CSARDRRTYEQYF	TGCAGTGCCCGGGACAGGCGCACCTACGAGCAGTACTTC
few	TRBV20-1	TRBJ1-2	TRBD1	CSAWGVTWDREVDTF	TGCAGTGCTTGGGGGGTGACCTGGGACAGGGAGGTTGACACCTTC
once	TRBV7-2	TRBJ2-5	.	CASSDLTETQYF	TGTGCCAGCAGTGACCTTACCGAGACCCAGTACTTC
.	TRBV5-6	TRBJ2-7	.	CASSSVGQILAQYF	TGTGCCAGCAGCTCCGTGGGCCAAATTTTAGCCCAGTACTTC
.	TRBV15	TRBJ2-7	.	CATRRDTFYEQYF	TGTGCCACCCGCCGGGACACCTTCTACGAGCAGTACTTC
.	TRBV29-1	TRBJ2-1	TRBD1	CSVETAGGPLSSYNEQFF	TGCAGCGTTGAAACGGCAGGGGGCCCCCTATCCTCCTACAATGAGCAGTTCTTC
.	TRBV20-1	TRBJ2-1	TRBD2	CSARVSLAGYNEQFF	TGCAGTGCTAGAGTAAGTCTAGCGGGATACAATGAGCAGTTCTTC
.	TRBV20-1	TRBJ2-3	.	CSASPSVGLADTQYF	TGCAGTGCCTCCCCGTCGGTCGGGCTTGCGGATACGCAGTATTTT
.	TRBV30	TRBJ2-7	.	CAWSVNRGGYEQYF	TGTGCCTGGAGTGTCAACAGGGGAGGTTACGAGCAGTACTTC
.	TRBV7-2	TRBJ1-2	TRBD1	CASSAGQGGGYTF	TGTGCCAGCAGCGCGGGACAGGGTGGAGGCTACACCTTC
few	TRBV5-6	TRBJ2-7	.	CASSRPPGYEQYF	TGTGCCAGCAGCCGTCCCCCTGGCTACGAGCAGTACTTC
.	TRBV3-1	TRBJ2-7	.	CASSQNAYEQYF	TGTGCCAGCAGCCAAAACGCTTACGAGCAGTACTTC
few	TRBV7-2	TRBJ2-5	.	CASSLGGGGGETQYF	TGTGCCAGCAGCTTAGGGGGGGGAGGGGGAGAGACCCAGTACTTC
.	TRBV3-1	TRBJ1-5	.	CAGSQGAVSNQPQHF	TGTGCCGGCAGCCAAGGGGCTGTAAGCAATCAGCCCCAGCATTTT
.	TRBV12-3/TRBV12-4	TRBJ2-5	.	CASSFVPEGTQYF	TGTGCCAGTAGTTTTGTGCCGGAAGGGACCCAGTACTTC
.	TRBV20-1	TRBJ2-7	TRBD2	CSAGLAGGSEQYF	TGCAGTGCTGGACTAGCGGGAGGGAGCGAGCAGTACTTC
.	TRBV20-1	TRBJ2-1	.	CSATPVRTAYNEQFF	TGCAGTGCCACACCTGTTCGGACAGCGTACAATGAGCAGTTCTTC
.	TRBV20-1	TRBJ2-3	.	CSAAPVGTQYF	TGCAGTGCTGCCCCGGTGGGTACGCAGTATTTT
.	TRBV7-9	TRBJ1-1	.	CASGVRKNTEAFF	TGTGCCAGCGGGGTCCGGAAGAACACTGAAGCTTTCTTT
.	TRBV20-1	TRBJ1-1	.	CSPLRALLNTEAFF	TGCAGTCCCCTGCGGGCGCTTTTGAACACTGAAGCTTTCTTT
.	TRBV19	TRBJ2-1	TRBD1	CASREVGTGGWNEQFF	TGTGCCAGTAGGGAAGTCGGGACAGGGGGCTGGAATGAGCAGTTCTTC
once	TRBV4-1	TRBJ1-1	TRBD1	CASSPKAQGIGDTEAFF	TGCGCCAGCAGCCCTAAGGCACAGGGGATCGGGGACACTGAAGCTTTCTTT
.	TRBV27	TRBJ2-7	.	CASSLFRSGTEQYF	TGTGCCAGCAGTTTATTCAGGAGCGGAACCGAGCAGTACTTC
.	TRBV20-1	TRBJ2-1	TRBD2	CSAREGSGRGYEQFF	TGCAGTGCTAGAGAGGGGAGCGGGAGAGGATATGAGCAGTTCTTC
.	TRBV7-2	TRBJ2-5	TRBD2	CASSLGAGEGETQYF	TGTGCCAGCAGCTTAGGTGCGGGAGAAGGAGAGACCCAGTACTTC
few	TRBV20-1	TRBJ2-7	TRBD2	CSARDQLAGDEQYF	TGCAGTGCTAGAGATCAACTAGCGGGAGACGAGCAGTACTTC
.	TRBV6-5	TRBJ1-2	.	CASSSESLANYGYTF	TGTGCCAGCAGTTCGGAGAGTCTGGCTAACTATGGCTACACCTTC
.	TRBV5-5	TRBJ2-5	.	CASSLTPGLGETQYF	TGTGCCAGCAGCTTGACGCCAGGCCTAGGGGAGACCCAGTACTTC
few	TRBV10-3	TRBJ1-1	TRBD1	CAISPTGQGLAFF	TGTGCCATCAGTCCCACTGGACAGGGTCTGGCTTTCTTT
.	TRBV20-1	TRBJ1-1	.	CSASHKTRNTEAFF	TGCAGTGCTAGCCATAAGACAAGGAACACTGAAGCTTTCTTT
.	TRBV20-1	TRBJ2-7	.	CSASARSRYEQYF	TGCAGTGCTAGTGCTAGGTCTCGCTACGAGCAGTACTTC
.	TRBV11-3	TRBJ2-1	.	CASSPGTPGNEQFF	TGTGCCAGCAGCCCGGGGACACCTGGCAATGAGCAGTTCTTC
.	TRBV12-3/TRBV12-4	TRBJ2-7	.	CASTFGSEPYEQYF	TGTGCCAGCACCTTCGGCTCTGAGCCCTACGAGCAGTACTTC
.	TRBV5-1	TRBJ2-3	.	CASSLVQGSTDTQYF	TGCGCCAGCAGCTTGGTCCAGGGGAGCACAGATACGCAGTATTTT
.	TRBV5-1	TRBJ2-1	TRBD1	CASSLGATGVGEQFF	TGCGCCAGCAGCTTGGGCGCGACAGGGGTAGGTGAGCAGTTCTTC
.	TRBV30	TRBJ1-2	.	CAWSVSLLNYGYTF	TGTGCCTGGAGTGTTAGTCTCTTAAATTATGGCTACACCTTC
.	TRBV19	TRBJ2-4	TRBD2	CASSIGPGGDGAIQYF	TGTGCCAGTAGTATAGGGCCGGGAGGCGATGGCGCCATTCAGTACTTC
.	TRBV20-1	TRBJ2-1	.	CSARGYLGGGHNEQFF	TGCAGTGCTAGAGGCTACCTCGGTGGAGGACACAATGAGCAGTTCTTC
.	TRBV18	TRBJ1-4	TRBD1	CASSPDRGSSEKLFF	TGTGCCAGCTCCCCGGACAGGGGATCGAGTGAAAAACTGTTTTTT
once	TRBV20-1	TRBJ2-7	TRBD1	CSARKTGSPYEQYF	TGCAGTGCTAGAAAGACAGGGTCGCCCTACGAGCAGTACTTC
.	TRBV20-1	TRBJ2-1	.	CSAREIGTYYNEQFF	TGCAGTGCTAGAGAGATCGGGACATACTACAATGAGCAGTTCTTC
few	TRBV29-1	TRBJ2-3	TRBD2	CSPVLAGPDTQYF	TGCAGCCCTGTTCTAGCGGGGCCTGATACGCAGTATTTT
.	TRBV3-1	TRBJ2-5	TRBD2	CASSQGLAGAETQYF	TGTGCCAGCAGCCAAGGACTAGCGGGGGCAGAGACCCAGTACTTC